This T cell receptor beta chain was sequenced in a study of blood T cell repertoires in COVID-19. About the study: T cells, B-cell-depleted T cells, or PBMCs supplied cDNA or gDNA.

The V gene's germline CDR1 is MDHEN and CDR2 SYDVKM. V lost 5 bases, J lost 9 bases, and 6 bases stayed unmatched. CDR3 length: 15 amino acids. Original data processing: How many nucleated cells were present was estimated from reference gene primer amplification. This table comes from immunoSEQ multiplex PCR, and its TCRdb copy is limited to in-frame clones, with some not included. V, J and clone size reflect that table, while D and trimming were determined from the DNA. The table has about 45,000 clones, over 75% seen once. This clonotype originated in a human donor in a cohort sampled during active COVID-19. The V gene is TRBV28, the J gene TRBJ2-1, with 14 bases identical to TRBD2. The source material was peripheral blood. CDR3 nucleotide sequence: TGTGCCAGCAGTCGCGGGACTAGCGGGAGCGCTGAGCAGTTCTTC. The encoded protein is CASSRGTSGSAEQFF.